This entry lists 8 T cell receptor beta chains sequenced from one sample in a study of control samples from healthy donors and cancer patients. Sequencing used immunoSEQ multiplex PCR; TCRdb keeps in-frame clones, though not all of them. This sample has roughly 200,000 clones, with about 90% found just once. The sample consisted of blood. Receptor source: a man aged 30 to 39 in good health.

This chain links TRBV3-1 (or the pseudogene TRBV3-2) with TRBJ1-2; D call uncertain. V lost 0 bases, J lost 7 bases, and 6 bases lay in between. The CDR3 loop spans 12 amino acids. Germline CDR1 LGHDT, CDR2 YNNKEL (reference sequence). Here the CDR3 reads CASSQERFGYTF. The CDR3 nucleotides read TGTGCCAGCAGCCAAGAGCGGTTTGGCTACACCTTC.

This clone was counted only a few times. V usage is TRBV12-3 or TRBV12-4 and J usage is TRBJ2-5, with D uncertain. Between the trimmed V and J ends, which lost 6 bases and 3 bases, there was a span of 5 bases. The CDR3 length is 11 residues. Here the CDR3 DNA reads TGTGCCAGCAGCTTAAAAGAGACCCAGTACTTC. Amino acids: CASSLKETQYF.

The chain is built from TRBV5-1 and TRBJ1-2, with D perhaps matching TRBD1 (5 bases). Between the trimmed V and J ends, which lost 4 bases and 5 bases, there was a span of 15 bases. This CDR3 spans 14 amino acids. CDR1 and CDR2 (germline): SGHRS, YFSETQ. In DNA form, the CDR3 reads TGCGCCAGCAGCCTGGGGGACTATTCTTATGGCTACACCTTC. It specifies CASSLGDYSYGYTF.

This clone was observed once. The CDR3 protein is CASSSPRQGNTEAFF. CDR3 DNA sequence: TGTGCCAGCAGTTCCCCTCGACAGGGGAACACTGAAGCTTTCTTT. This chain uses TRBV6-1 with TRBJ1-1, with 7 bases that match TRBD1. This CDR3 has 15 residues. CDR1 MNHNS and CDR2 SASEGT come from the germline V gene. Unmatched junction bases numbered 7, after V lost 5 bases and J lost 1 base.

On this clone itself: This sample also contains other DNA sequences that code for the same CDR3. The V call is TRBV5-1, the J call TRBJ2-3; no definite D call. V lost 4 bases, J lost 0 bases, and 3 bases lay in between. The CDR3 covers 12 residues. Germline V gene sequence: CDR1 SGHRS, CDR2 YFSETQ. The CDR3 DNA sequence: TGCGCCAGCAGCCCAAGCACAGATACGCAGTATTTT. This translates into CASSPSTDTQYF. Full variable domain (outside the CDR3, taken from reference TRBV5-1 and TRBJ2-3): KAGVTQTPRYLIKTRGQQVTLSCSPISGHRSVSWYQQTPGQGLQFLFEYFSETQRNKGNFPGRFSGRQFSNSRSEMNVSTLELGDSALYLCASSPSTDTQYFGPGTRLTVL.

CDR3 sequence (DNA): TGTGCCAGTAGTCCGGCAACAGGGGGGTACACTGAAGCTTTCTTT. Encoded protein: CASSPATGGYTEAFF. The chain employs TRBV19 and TRBJ1-1, with TRBD1 matching 8 bases. The V segment lost 5 bases and the J segment 3 bases; nucleotides outside the gene matches: 8. This CDR3 spans 15 amino acids. Germline CDR1 and CDR2: LNHDA and SQIVND (reference sequence).

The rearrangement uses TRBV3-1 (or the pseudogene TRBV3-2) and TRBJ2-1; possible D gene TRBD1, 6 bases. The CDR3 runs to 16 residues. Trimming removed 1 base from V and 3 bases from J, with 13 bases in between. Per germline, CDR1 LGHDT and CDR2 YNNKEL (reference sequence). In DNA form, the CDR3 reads TGTGCCAGCAGCCAAGTGAACCAGGGGTACTACAATGAGCAGTTCTTC. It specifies CASSQVNQGYYNEQFF.

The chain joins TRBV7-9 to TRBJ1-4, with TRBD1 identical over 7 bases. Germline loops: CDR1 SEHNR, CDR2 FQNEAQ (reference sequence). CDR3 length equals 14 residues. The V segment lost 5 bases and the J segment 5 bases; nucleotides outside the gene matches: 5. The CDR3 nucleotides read TGTGCCAGCAGCCGAGACAGGGAAAATGAAAAACTGTTTTTT. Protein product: CASSRDRENEKLFF.